The TCR beta chain described here comes from a study of technical replicates of blood from a few donors. Trimming cost V 4 bases and J 2 bases, with 14 bases left between them. CDR1 is SGHNT and CDR2 is YYREEE in the germline V gene (reference sequence). The CDR3 contains 15 residues. Sequencing used immunoSEQ multiplex PCR; TCRdb keeps in-frame clones, though not all of them. Of about 62,000 clones in the sample, about 98% were seen once. Sequencing used T cells isolated from PBMCs. The origin of this receptor is a human donor in good health. The chain recombines TRBV5-4 with TRBJ2-3, with a weak D call TRBD1 (5 bases). Here the CDR3 reads CASSLGQINTDTQYF. DNA of the CDR3: TGTGCCAGCAGCCTCGGACAAATTAACACAGATACGCAGTATTTT.